This record covers a single T cell receptor beta chain. The antigen is undetermined. These data come from a study of response to subunit inactivated influenza vaccine. Study observations and caveats: T cells newly recruited by each seasonal influenza vaccination are few, the authors suggested.

TCRdb reprocessed the RT-PCR reads via MiXCR and lists one record per CDR3 protein. The data contain 500,000 to 550,000 distinct CDR3 sequences, approximately 7.1% of them singletons. The input for sequencing was PBMCs from blood, taken around 25 months after vaccination. The sequence was obtained from a man aged 50-75 years who received an inactivated influenza vaccine.

CDR3 amino acids: CASSTQGDSYEQYF. The DNA for the CDR3 is TGTGCCAGCAGTACGCAGGGGGACTCCTACGAGCAGTACTTC. The chain links TRBV6-1 to TRBJ2-7; 7 bases line up with TRBD1. CDR1 and CDR2 from the germline V gene are MNHNS and SASEGT. The CDR3 sequence is 14 residues long. J was trimmed by 0 bases and V by 5 bases; bases with no gene match: 4.